Listed here are 8 T cell receptor beta chains from one sample, sequenced in a study of blood T cells in healthy people across ages. PCR was performed a second time for roughly 6 to 12 cycles using a sample-barcoded 5' primer and a J-beta primer mix. TCRdb itself ran the 5' RACE reads through MiXCR, one entry per CDR3 protein. The profile shows fewer than 950,000 distinct CDR3 sequences, 30% to 45% of them singletons. The material sequenced was blood. All receptors come from a young man in good health.

This clonotype was recorded at least ten times. Here the CDR3 reads CAISESRGETQYF. The CDR3 nucleotides are TGTGCCATCAGTGAGTCCCGGGGAGAGACCCAGTACTTC. The chain links TRBV10-3 to TRBJ2-5, with a tentative D call TRBD2 (5 bases). Looked up from germline, CDR1 is ENHRY and CDR2 is SYGVKD. Trimming took 0 bases from V and 4 from J, leaving 6 bases between them. The CDR3 contains 13 residues.

This clonotype has ten or more counts. Here the CDR3 reads CSARDARQGGLENEQFF. The DNA of the CDR3 is TGCAGTGCTAGAGATGCCAGGCAAGGGGGCTTGGAAAATGAGCAGTTCTTC. The chain combines TRBV20-1 with TRBJ2-1; 7 nucleotides agree with TRBD1. J gave up 7 bases and V 0 bases, and 15 bases lay outside the gene matches. There are 17 residues in the CDR3. Germline CDR1 is DFQATT and CDR2 is SNEGSKA (reference sequence).

The chain couples TRBV6-5 to TRBJ1-1; D unclear. V was shortened by 6 bases and J by 0 bases, with 11 bases between the two germline ends. The CDR3 contains 14 residues. The germline CDR1 and CDR2 sequences are MNHEY and SVGAGI. The CDR3 loop reads CASRLLAMNTEAFF. The CDR3 DNA is TGTGCCAGCAGACTCCTAGCCATGAACACTGAAGCTTTCTTT.

The gene calls are TRBV12-3 or TRBV12-4 and TRBJ2-5, with 9 bases aligning to TRBD1. This CDR3 has 16 amino acids. Unmatched junction bases numbered 11, after V lost 6 bases and J lost 3 bases. The CDR3 spells CASSPGTGKSEETQYF. DNA of the CDR3: TGTGCCAGCAGCCCCGGGACAGGGAAATCAGAAGAGACCCAGTACTTC.

The table lists this clonotype with many counts. CDR3 nucleotide sequence: TGTGCCAGCAGTTTCGGGGACAGGGTTATCGGTGAGCAGTTCTTC. It specifies CASSFGDRVIGEQFF. The chain links TRBV12-3 or TRBV12-4 to TRBJ2-1; 9 bases fit TRBD1. Losses at the gene ends were 3 bases for V and 9 bases for J; bases not matched to a gene: 9. The CDR3 contains 15 residues.

V is TRBV3-1 and J is TRBJ2-5, with D hard to call. The end of the DNA aligns better with TRBJ2-7, so the J call may be wrong. The CDR3 extends over 16 amino acids. The V gene's germline CDR1 is LGHDT and CDR2 YNNKEL (reference sequence). The DNA of the CDR3 is TGTGCCAGCAGCCCTACAAGGTACCCTAACCACTACGAGCAGTACTTC. Its protein product is CASSPTRYPNHYEQYF.

V gene TRBV12-3 or TRBV12-4 combines with J gene TRBJ2-2; D is unclear. The V and J ends lost 3 bases and 7 bases respectively, with 9 bases between them. This CDR3 contains 13 residues. CDR3 coding DNA: TGTGCCAGCAGTTTTGGTGGGGACGGGGAGCTGTTTTTT. It yields the protein CASSFGGDGELFF.

V is TRBV12-3 or TRBV12-4 and J is TRBJ1-1; no reliable D call. Trimming removed 3 bases at V and 3 bases at J, with 11 bases between. The CDR3 is 14 amino acids. The DNA of the CDR3 is TGTGCCAGCAGTTTCGGTGCAGCTCACACTGAAGCTTTCTTT. This codes for CASSFGAAHTEAFF.